Sequencing of this TCR beta chain was carried out in a study of cytomegalovirus exposure and HLA in healthy donors (dated by TCRdb to between 2016 and 2019). General notes on the study: In an earlier analysis of under 750 of the donors, around 290 Gb of sequence data and 90 million to 130 million unique TCR beta sequences from roughly 180 million T cells were reported. An early release that covered some 640 HLA-typed donors contained approximately 300 gigabases of sequencing data and approximately 85 million unique TCR sequences. In a later genetic analysis, genome-wide SNP genotypes for about 55% of the 666 donors were used, and that subset was treated as a discovery cohort. Among 398 genotyped donors of the cohort, an average of around 240,000 unique TCR beta nucleotide sequences were sequenced per donor, roughly a sixth of them non-productive. The study was designed to test whether signatures of past pathogen exposure could be identified by cataloging public T cell receptors. In an earlier analysis of roughly 540 of the donors, high-throughput TCR beta sequencing was used to judge whether each TCR beta V gene segment behaved as functional or pseudogenic. To study patterns of TCR occurrence, a later analysis re-analyzed previously published TCR beta repertoires from more than 550 donors and added high-resolution HLA genotyping. Besides the first cohort of some 670 subjects, a separate validation cohort made up of around 120 different subjects was used. Using immunosequencing, the study profiled T cell repertoires from around 680 subjects and related those repertoires to cytomegalovirus serostatus. Of the roughly 410 genotyped donors, approximately 80% were placed in the genetic ancestry cluster associated with self-reported Caucasian donors. Typing coverage varied by locus: about 629-630 donors for A, B, C, DRB1 and DQB1; about 520 for DQA1; 606 for DPA1; 450 to 480 for DPB1. Four or five DR-DQ haplotypes were handled as single units for association and clustering because linkage in the cohort was strong. Donor age, sex, ethnicity and CMV serostatus were compiled together with the repertoire data. High-throughput TCR immunosequencing, statistical association of individual TCRs with disease status, and machine learning were combined to predict cytomegalovirus infection status. HLA typing covered class I and class II loci at four-digit resolution. Rather than using new phenotypic data, the later analysis identified candidate immune exposures from TCR beta sequences and from how often those sequences occurred across donors. Every discovery cohort repertoire had been produced on one sequencing platform.

A remark on this clone: Its antigen target is currently unknown. No base-level quality is on record; no much larger clone is a single base apart.

Libraries came from the immunoSEQ multiplex PCR assay. A mixture of 60 forward primers for TCR Vbeta segments and 13 reverse primers for TCR Jbeta segments was used in the multiplex PCR. The CDR3 region of rearranged TCR beta genes was amplified from genomic DNA with a multiplex PCR assay. On the Illumina HiSeq System, the amplified TCR beta libraries were sequenced as 87-base-pair reads. Processing in the source paper ran as follows. In a later analysis, 77 million or so unique TCR beta chains were counted across the 650 to 750 repertoires, and roughly 10 million of these chains were shared by at least two donors. To remove PCR and sequencing errors, raw reads were error-corrected and collapsed into unique sequences using a nearest-neighbor algorithm that merged closely related sequences. CDR3 sequences were aligned to IMGT reference sequences to assign V, D and J gene segments. For a sequence to be retained, at least a six-nucleotide match to both a V gene segment and a J gene segment was required. Rearrangements were classified as productive when the CDR3 lacked stop codons and remained in frame with V and J, and all other rearrangements were classified as non-productive. Following IMGT convention, CDR3 was defined as the stretch from the second conserved V-encoded cysteine up to the conserved J-encoded phenylalanine. In an earlier analysis of approximately 500 of the donors, sequences lacking an unambiguous match to a single V gene segment were excluded. In an earlier analysis of several hundred of the donors, V segments were called functional above 56.7% productive rearrangements and were called segregating when the between-donor standard deviation exceeded 5%. A statistical classification framework was built to diagnose cytomegalovirus status from the catalog of TCR beta chain sequences. In a later analysis, V and J genes were assigned by comparing TCR nucleotide sequences against IMGT/GENE-DB human TR gene sequences. A later analysis assigned CDR3 sequences and most-parsimonious VDJ recombination scenarios with the TCRdist pipeline. In a later analysis, each TCR beta chain was defined by its CDR3 amino acid sequence together with its V-gene family, and reads lacking a unique V-gene family were excluded. In a later analysis, 450 to 600 highly shared, low-generation-probability nucleotide sequences were removed to address suspected cross-contamination and a sequencing artifact. In a later analysis, a clonal expansion index for each public chain was calculated from normalized within-repertoire ranks of inferred template counts. In a later analysis, generation probabilities were computed with a VDJ recombination model fitted to out-of-frame rearrangements, and the resulting probabilities were checked against IGoR. Hypergeometric tests were used in a later analysis to score TCR-TCR, TCR-HLA and TCR-CMV co-occurrence, with a repertoire-size bias correction applied to the TCR pairs. In a later analysis, false discovery rates were estimated by permuting HLA or CMV assignments 20 times. In a later analysis, co-occurring TCRs were grouped with DBSCAN, and TCRdist sequence similarity was added when clustering was performed within HLA-allele-positive subsets. Co-occurrence clustering excluded repertoires with fewer than 30,000 or more than 120,000 public chains, plus five with anomalous nucleotide sharing. As stored in TCRdb, this immuneACCESS dataset retains in-frame rearrangements with V and J assigned. A fraction of the clones does not appear; measured against another copy, unresolved V genes explain less than half of the discrepancy, and the remainder lacks a known reason. V, J and clone size are those of that table, while D and trimming were read from the DNA. Present in this sample are some 150,000 clones, over 75% of which were seen just once. The leading ten clones occupy 1.5% to 2% of the sample.

Including cysteine and phenylalanine, the CDR3 has 16 amino acids. The only DNA kept is the CDR3, 48 bases in frame from the first base. In the germline V gene (reference sequence), CDR1 corresponds to LNHNV and CDR2 to YYDKDF. V is cut by 1 base and J by 7 bases, and the space between the germline ends is 16 bases. The cohort was made up of roughly 670 healthy bone marrow donors. At the time of sampling, all cohort members were nominally healthy, though unrecorded immune exposures were likely present. The donor tested CMV seronegative, placing the donor among the 350 to 400 seronegative members of the cohort. Each donor provided a peripheral blood sample, and peripheral blood mononuclear cells were used for TCR beta sequencing. Genomic DNA extraction from the blood cell samples was performed with the Qiagen DNeasy Blood Extraction Kit. Overall results and qualifications from the work: A few of the identified cytomegalovirus-associated TCR beta chains were confirmed in vitro to be specific for cytomegalovirus antigens. V-gene and J-gene trimming of TCR beta chains was associated with a missense DCLRE1C variant in a later genetic analysis, and the association was replicated in an independent cohort. Assigning TCR associations to individual alleles was difficult when HLA alleles, especially DR and DQ, strongly co-occurred. The authors suggested that the approach could potentially be extended to other disease states and immunological phenotypes. Roughly uniform sequencing depth across donors was assumed in presence/absence analyses, although this assumption may not hold. Most TCR sequences were observed very rarely across donors, whereas some public TCRs were present in many individuals. Correlated functional status among segregating V segments might reflect linkage disequilibrium, but an unknown experimental factor could not be ruled out. In an earlier analysis of 500 to 650 of the donors, most TCR beta V segments appeared in productive rearrangements about 87% or about 30% of the time, broadly matching IMGT annotations. CMV serostatus was the only immune exposure information available for the cohort. The study gave a list of 150 to 200 TCR beta chains associated with cytomegalovirus. Only TCR beta chains were sequenced in this cohort, and the absence of alpha or paired-chain data limited detectable features. Several of the top co-occurrence clusters appeared to be linked to parvovirus B19, influenza, CMV and Epstein-Barr virus, according to a later analysis. Because counts were too low, approximately 15 rarely observed V segments, including chromosome 9 orphons, were excluded from the earlier analysis of around 590 of the donors. In a later analysis, most CMV-associated TCR beta chains were found to appear HLA-restricted, with HLA associations seemingly driven largely by CMV exposure. HLA typing was unavailable for some donors at each locus, so association tests used only the typed subset. A later analysis found that TCR association rates varied across HLA loci, with DRB1 alleles showing the most associated TCRs and HLA-C alleles the fewest. In a later analysis, HLA-associated TCR beta chains showed more clonal expansion and lower generation probabilities than non-associated chains that were equally common. Specific HLA alleles were associated with roughly 16,000 TCR beta sequences at a false discovery rate of 0.05 in a later analysis. The 87-base-pair reads could not distinguish some IMGT-functional V segments, including TRBV6-2 and TRBV6-3, so those segments were excluded. A later genetic analysis reported fewer N-insertions in productive TCRs among donors in an Asian-associated ancestry cluster than the 666-donor mean. A group of highly shared sequence variants was considered likely to be a technical artifact of the sequencing pipeline. The classifier was reported to diagnose cytomegalovirus status with high specificity and sensitivity in both the original and validation cohorts. A further reported finding was that TCR beta sequences accurately predicted the HLA-A and HLA-B alleles for most subjects in the first cohort.

The sequenced sample was PBMCs. The source of this sequence is a woman aged 30 to 39 in good health and CMV-seronegative. Recombination linked TRBV15 to TRBJ2-2; matching of 5 bases hints at TRBD2 as the D gene. CDR3 protein: CATSRAGITRGGELFF. The base sequence is TGTGCCACCAGCAGAGCCGGGATAACCCGGGGCGGGGAGCTGTTTTTT. The full variable domain, completed from the reference TRBV15 and TRBJ2-2 proteins outside the CDR3, reads DAMVIQNPRYQVTQFGKPVTLSCSQTLNHNVMYWYQQKSSQAPKLLFHYYDKDFNNEADTPDNFQSRRPNTSFCFLDIRSPGLGDTAMYLCATSRAGITRGGELFFGEGSRLTVL.